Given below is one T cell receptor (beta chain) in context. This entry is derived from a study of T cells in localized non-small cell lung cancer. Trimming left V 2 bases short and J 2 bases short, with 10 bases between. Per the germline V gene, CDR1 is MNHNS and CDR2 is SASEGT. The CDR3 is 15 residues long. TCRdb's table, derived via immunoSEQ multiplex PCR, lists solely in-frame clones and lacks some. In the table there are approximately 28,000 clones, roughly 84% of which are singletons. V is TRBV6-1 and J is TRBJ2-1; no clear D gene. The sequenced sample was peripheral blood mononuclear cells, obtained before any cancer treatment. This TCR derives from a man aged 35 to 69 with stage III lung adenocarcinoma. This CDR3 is CASSELGSAYNEQFF. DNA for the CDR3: TGTGCCAGCAGTGAATTGGGGTCCGCCTACAATGAGCAGTTCTTC.